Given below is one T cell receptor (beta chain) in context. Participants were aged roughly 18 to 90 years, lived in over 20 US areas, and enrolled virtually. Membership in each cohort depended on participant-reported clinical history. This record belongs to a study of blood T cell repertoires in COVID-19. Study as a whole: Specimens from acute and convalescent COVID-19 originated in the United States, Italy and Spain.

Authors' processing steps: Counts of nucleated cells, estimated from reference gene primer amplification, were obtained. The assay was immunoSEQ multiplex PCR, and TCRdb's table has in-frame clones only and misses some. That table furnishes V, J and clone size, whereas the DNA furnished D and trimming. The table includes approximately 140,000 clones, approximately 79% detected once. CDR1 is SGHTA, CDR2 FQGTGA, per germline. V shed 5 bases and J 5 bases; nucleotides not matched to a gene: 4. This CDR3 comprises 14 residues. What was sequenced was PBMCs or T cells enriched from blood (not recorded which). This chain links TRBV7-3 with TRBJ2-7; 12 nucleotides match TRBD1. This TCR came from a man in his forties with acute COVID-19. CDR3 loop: CASSPGQGANEQYF. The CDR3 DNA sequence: TGTGCCAGCAGCCCGGGACAGGGGGCTAACGAGCAGTACTTC.